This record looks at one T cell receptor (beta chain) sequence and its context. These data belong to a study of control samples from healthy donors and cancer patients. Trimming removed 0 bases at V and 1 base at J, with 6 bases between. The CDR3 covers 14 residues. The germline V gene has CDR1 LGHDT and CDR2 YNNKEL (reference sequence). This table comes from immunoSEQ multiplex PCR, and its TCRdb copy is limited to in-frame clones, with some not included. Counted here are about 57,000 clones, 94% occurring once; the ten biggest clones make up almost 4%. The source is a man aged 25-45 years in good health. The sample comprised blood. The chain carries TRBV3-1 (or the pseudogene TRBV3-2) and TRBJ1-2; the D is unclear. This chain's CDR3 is CASSQEIRNYGYTF. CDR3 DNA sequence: TGTGCCAGCAGCCAAGAGATCCGTAACTATGGCTACACCTTC.